The entry below gives a single TCR beta chain sequence along with its context. Its antigen is currently unknown. These data belong to a study of graft-versus-host responses after intestinal transplantation. Sequencing was performed with immunoSEQ multiplex PCR; in TCRdb, only in-frame clones are kept and a portion is missing. Found here are under 150,000 clones, 75% to 95% of them singletons; the top ten hold approximately 0.18%. Per the germline V gene, CDR1 is KGHSH and CDR2 is LQKENI. V lost 5 bases and J lost 3; bases outside the gene matches: 7. The CDR3 is 15 residues long. The V and J genes are TRBV18 and TRBJ2-7; 10 nucleotides agree with TRBD2. Sequences were derived from unstimulated CD4+ T cells sorted from spleen or lymph node cells, sampled before intestinal transplant. The sequence was collected from a human donor who received an intestinal transplant. As DNA, the CDR3 is TGTGCCAGCTCATCCGGACTAGCGGAATACTACGAGCAGTACTTC. It codes for CASSSGLAEYYEQYF.